This T cell receptor (beta chain) was found in a study of blood T cell repertoires in COVID-19. On the study more broadly: Samples of COVID-19 (acute and convalescent) were obtained from the United States, Italy and Spain. T cells, B-cell-depleted T cells, or PBMCs provided the cDNA or gDNA that served as material.

The CDR3 length is 14 residues. The germline V gene encodes CDR1 SQVTM and CDR2 ANQGSEA. Trimming stripped 4 bases from V and 3 bases from J, with 12 bases between. In the original processing: Amplification of reference gene primers was used by the study to estimate nucleated cell counts. The protocol was immunoSEQ multiplex PCR, while the TCRdb copy is restricted to in-frame clones and leaves out a portion. V and J calls and clone size are as listed in that table; D and trimming were resolved from the DNA. The repertoire has 150,000 to 200,000 clones, over 85% of them found once; the top ten carry 18%.

This TCR was recovered from a man between 60 and 70 years old with active or convalescent COVID-19. Sequenced material: peripheral blood. The chain uses TRBV29-1 and TRBJ2-2; possible D gene TRBD2, 6 bases. The CDR3 sequence: CSVAGRQYTGELFF. CDR3 coding DNA: TGCAGCGTTGCAGGGAGGCAGTACACCGGGGAGCTGTTTTTT.